A single sample is the source of the 11 T cell receptor beta chains below, sequenced in a study of blood T cells in healthy people across ages. It was with a sample-barcoded 5' primer and a J-beta primer mix that a second PCR of about 6 to 12 cycles was run. MiXCR was run by TCRdb on the 5' RACE reads, yielding one entry per CDR3 protein. The sample gives 1.5 million to 2 million distinct CDR3 sequences, around 42% of which show up once; 20% to 25% is in the top ten. Sequenced input: blood. The receptors derive from a human donor in good health.

About this clonotype: One junction end does not reproduce the germline sequence, and a read error may be involved. The chain recombines TRBV4-1 with TRBJ2-3; 9 nucleotides agree with TRBD2. The CDR3 runs 16 residues. The germline gives CDR1 MGHRA, CDR2 YSYEKL. CDR3 residues: CVSSQEAGGRADTQYF. The CDR3 DNA is TGCGTCAGCAGCCAAGAAGCGGGGGGCCGCGCAGATACGCAGTATTTT.

This chain connects TRBV20-1 to TRBJ1-2, with D maybe TRBD1 (5 bases). CDR1 and CDR2 from the germline V gene are DFQATT and SNEGSKA (reference sequence). There are 13 residues in the CDR3. Trimming took 6 bases from V and 3 from J, leaving 14 bases between them. CDR3 DNA: TGCAGTGCCGTCCACGACAGAGACTATGGCTACACCTTC. It yields the protein CSAVHDRDYGYTF.

V is TRBV6-2 or TRBV6-3 and J is TRBJ2-7, with 11 positions matching TRBD1. Per germline, CDR1 MNHEY and CDR2 SVGEGT. V gave up 6 bases and J gave up 3 bases; unmatched junction bases: 7. The CDR3 extends over 15 amino acids. CDR3 sequence (DNA): TGTGCCAGCAGCCTCCGAGGGACAGGGGGCTACGAGCAGTACTTC. Residues: CASSLRGTGGYEQYF.

This clonotype has a handful of counts. The chain employs TRBV11-3 and TRBJ2-4, with TRBD1 identical over 8 bases. The J call is in doubt because the DNA end fits TRBJ2-7 better. CDR3 size: 13 residues. Germline CDR1 SGHNT, CDR2 YENEEA. The CDR3 region has the DNA TGTGCCAGCAGCTCCCGACAGGGGAACGAGCAGTACTTC. The encoded protein is CASSSRQGNEQYF.

The gene calls are TRBV20-1 and TRBJ2-7; no firm D call. V shed 0 bases and J shed 6 bases, with 18 bases lying between them. Germline values: CDR1 DFQATT, CDR2 SNEGSKA (reference sequence). The CDR3 has 15 residues. This chain's CDR3 is CSARDDGSQLCEQYF. The CDR3 DNA is TGCAGTGCTAGAGATGATGGCAGTCAACTCTGCGAGCAGTACTTC.

The chain joins TRBV6-2 or TRBV6-3 to TRBJ1-5, with a weak D call TRBD1 (6 bases). Germline V gives CDR1 MNHEY, CDR2 SVGEGT. V gave up 6 bases and J gave up 3 bases, with 15 bases separating them. The CDR3 is 15 residues long. For the CDR3, the DNA is TGTGCCAGCAGGCTAACAGGGCGGGCCAATCAGCCCCAGCATTTT. Translated: CASRLTGRANQPQHF.

The genes are TRBV12-3 or TRBV12-4 and TRBJ2-7; 8 positions match TRBD1. The CDR3 has 13 residues. The V gene end was trimmed by 6 bases and the J gene end by 3 bases; junction bases not matched to a gene: 4. CDR3 DNA: TGTGCCAGCAGCACAGGGGGAGACTACGAGCAGTACTTC. This codes for CASSTGGDYEQYF.

This chain connects TRBV6-1 to TRBJ1-1, with D unclear. Germline V gene data show CDR1 as MNHNS and CDR2 as SASEGT. Trimming shortened V by 6 bases and J by 1 base, and 9 bases separated the two germline ends. The CDR3 spans 13 residues. The CDR3 DNA sequence: TGTGCCAGCAGAGAATGGCGGAACACTGAAGCTTTCTTT. Protein product: CASREWRNTEAFF.

This clonotype was counted between two and nine times. The V and J genes are TRBV21-1 and TRBJ2-3. TRBV21-1 is designated a pseudogene. There are 12 residues in the CDR3. DNA for the CDR3: TGTGCCAGCAGCAAAGAAGTATGTCACAGGTATTTT. It encodes CASSKEVCHRYF.

This clonotype was detected once. The rearrangement links TRBV4-3 to TRBJ1-1; tentative D call: TRBD1 (6 bases). Between the trimmed V and J ends, which lost 1 base and 5 bases, there was a span of 17 bases. Germline V gene sequence: CDR1 LGHNA, CDR2 YSLEER. CDR3 size: 16 residues. CDR3 amino acids: CASSQATASQGTEAFF. The CDR3 DNA sequence: TGCGCCAGCAGCCAAGCGACGGCGTCCCAGGGGACTGAAGCTTTCTTT.

V is TRBV7-2 and J is TRBJ2-4; 9 nucleotides line up with TRBD2. The J call is doubtful: the DNA matches TRBJ2-7 better. CDR1 is SGHTA, CDR2 FQGNSA, per germline. The CDR3 has 15 amino acids. CDR3 nucleotide sequence: TGTGCCAGCAGCTTACAGACTAGCGGATTCTACGAGCAGTACTTC. It translates to CASSLQTSGFYEQYF.